Each of the 8 T cell receptor beta chains below was sequenced from the same sample in a study of blood T cell repertoires in COVID-19. The data were produced by immunoSEQ multiplex PCR, yet TCRdb's version contains in-frame clones alone and is incomplete. Among about 370,000 clones listed, roughly 89% were seen once. Specimen: PBMCs or T cells enriched from blood (not recorded which). The receptor set was obtained from a woman in her 30s who had recovered from COVID-19.

The chain links TRBV27 to TRBJ2-1; D remains ambiguous. This CDR3 has 16 residues. Germline CDR1 MNHEY, CDR2 SMNVEV (reference sequence). The V and J ends lost 6 bases and 5 bases respectively, with 20 bases between them. The CDR3 spells CASSPIPEERNNEQFF. CDR3 in DNA: TGTGCCAGCAGCCCAATCCCCGAAGAGCGAAACAATGAGCAGTTCTTC.

The V gene is TRBV5-6, the J gene TRBJ1-1, with D hard to call. V was trimmed by 2 bases and J by 1 base, leaving 15 bases between them. CDR1 is SGHDT, CDR2 YYEEEE, per germline. The CDR3 has 16 residues. The CDR3 sequence is CASSLLSREGNTEAFF. CDR3 nucleotide sequence: TGTGCCAGCAGCTTACTTTCAAGGGAGGGGAACACTGAAGCTTTCTTT.

The chain joins TRBV19 to TRBJ2-7, with no clear D. Germline loops: CDR1 LNHDA, CDR2 SQIVND (reference sequence). Trimming took off 6 bases at V and 2 bases at J, with 20 bases between the two ends. The CDR3 covers 16 residues. The CDR3 protein is CASREVFSAAAYEQYF. The CDR3 DNA is TGTGCCAGTAGGGAAGTATTCAGCGCGGCCGCCTACGAGCAGTACTTC.

The J gene is TRBJ2-7, the V gene TRBV28; D is unclear. The CDR3 runs 14 residues. Germline CDR1 and CDR2: MDHEN and SYDVKM. Trimming took off 7 bases at V and 9 bases at J, with 22 bases between the two ends. CDR3: CASNNLGTGVGQYF. DNA of the CDR3: TGTGCCAGCAATAACCTAGGAACGGGTGTGGGGCAGTACTTC.

The chain combines TRBV6-2 or TRBV6-3 with TRBJ2-7; 7 bases agree with TRBD1. CDR3 size: 14 residues. Germline CDR1 reads MNHEY; CDR2 reads SVGEGT. Losses at the gene ends were 4 bases for V and 3 bases for J; bases not matched to a gene: 6. Here the CDR3 DNA reads TGTGCCAGCAGTTTCCACAGGGGCGGCTACGAGCAGTACTTC. It specifies CASSFHRGGYEQYF.

This chain uses TRBV11-2 with TRBJ2-4; a possible D gene is TRBD2 (5 bases). This CDR3 spans 11 amino acids. Looked up from germline, CDR1 is SGHAT and CDR2 is FQNNGV. V gave up 5 bases and J gave up 13 bases, with 12 bases separating them. The CDR3 sequence is CASSVLSAQYF. The DNA of the CDR3 is TGTGCCAGCAGCGTCCTTAGCGCCCAGTACTTC.

This chain links TRBV7-9 with TRBJ1-2; D is possibly TRBD1 (5 bases). Germline lookup yields CDR1 SEHNR and CDR2 FQNEAQ (reference sequence). Trimming took off 2 bases at V and 8 bases at J, with 12 bases between the two ends. The CDR3 extends over 13 amino acids. The CDR3 sequence is CASSLQQVTGYTF. In DNA, the CDR3 is TGTGCCAGCAGCTTACAACAGGTTACGGGCTACACCTTC.

The chain uses TRBV30 and TRBJ1-1; 9 bases agree with TRBD1. Unmatched junction bases numbered 6, after V lost 5 bases and J lost 5 bases. CDR3 length: 13 amino acids. From germline, CDR1 is GTSNPN and CDR2 SVGIG (reference sequence). CDR3 sequence reads: CAWGDRVRTEAFF. CDR3 in DNA: TGTGCCTGGGGGGACAGGGTCCGGACTGAAGCTTTCTTT.